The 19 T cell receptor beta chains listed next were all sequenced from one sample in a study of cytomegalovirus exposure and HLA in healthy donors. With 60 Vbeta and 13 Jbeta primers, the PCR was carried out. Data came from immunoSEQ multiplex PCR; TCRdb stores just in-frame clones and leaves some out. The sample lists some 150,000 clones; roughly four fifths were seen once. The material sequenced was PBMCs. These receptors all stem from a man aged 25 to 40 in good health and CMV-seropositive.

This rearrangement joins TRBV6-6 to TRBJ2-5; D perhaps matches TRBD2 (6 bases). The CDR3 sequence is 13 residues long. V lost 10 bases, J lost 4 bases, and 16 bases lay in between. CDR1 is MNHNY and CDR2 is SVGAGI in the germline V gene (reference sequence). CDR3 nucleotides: TGTGCCACAACCGCCCGGGGGATAGAGACCCAGTACTTC. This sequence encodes CATTARGIETQYF.

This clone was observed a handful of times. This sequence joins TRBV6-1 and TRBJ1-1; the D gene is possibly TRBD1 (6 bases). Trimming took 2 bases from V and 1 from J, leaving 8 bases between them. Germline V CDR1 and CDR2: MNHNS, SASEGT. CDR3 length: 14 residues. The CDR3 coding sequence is TGTGCCAGCAGTGAAAAGGGGGAGAACACTGAAGCTTTCTTT. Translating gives CASSEKGENTEAFF.

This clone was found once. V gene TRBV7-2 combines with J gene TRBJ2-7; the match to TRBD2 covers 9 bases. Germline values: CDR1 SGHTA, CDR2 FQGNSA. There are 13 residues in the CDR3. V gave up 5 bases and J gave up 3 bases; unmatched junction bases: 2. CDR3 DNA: TGTGCCAGCAGCGTGACTAGCGGCTACGAGCAGTACTTC. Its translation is CASSVTSGYEQYF.

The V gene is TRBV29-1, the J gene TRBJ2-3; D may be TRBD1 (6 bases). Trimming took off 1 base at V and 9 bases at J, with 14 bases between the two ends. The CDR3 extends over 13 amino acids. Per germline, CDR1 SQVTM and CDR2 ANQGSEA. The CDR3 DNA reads TGCAGCGTTGAAGCAGGGGCCCGAGAGACGCAGTATTTT. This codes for CSVEAGARETQYF.

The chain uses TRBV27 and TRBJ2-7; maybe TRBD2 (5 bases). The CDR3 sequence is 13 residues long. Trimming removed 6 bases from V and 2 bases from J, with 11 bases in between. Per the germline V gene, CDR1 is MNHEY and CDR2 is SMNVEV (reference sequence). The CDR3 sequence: CASRETGTYEQYF. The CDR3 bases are TGTGCCAGCAGGGAGACGGGAACCTACGAGCAGTACTTC.

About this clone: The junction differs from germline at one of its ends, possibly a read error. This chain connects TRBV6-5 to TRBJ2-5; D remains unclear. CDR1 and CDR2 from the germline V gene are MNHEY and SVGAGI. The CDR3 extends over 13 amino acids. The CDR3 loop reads CASRQQNQATQYF. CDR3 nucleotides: TGTGCCAGCAGACAACAGAATCAAGCGACCCAGTACTTC.

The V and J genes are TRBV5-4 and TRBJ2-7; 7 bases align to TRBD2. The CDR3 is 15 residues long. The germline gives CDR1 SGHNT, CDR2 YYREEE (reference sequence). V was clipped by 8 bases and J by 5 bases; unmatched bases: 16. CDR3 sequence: CASHAGVEFANEQYF. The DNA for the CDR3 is TGTGCCAGTCATGCGGGGGTTGAATTTGCTAACGAGCAGTACTTC.

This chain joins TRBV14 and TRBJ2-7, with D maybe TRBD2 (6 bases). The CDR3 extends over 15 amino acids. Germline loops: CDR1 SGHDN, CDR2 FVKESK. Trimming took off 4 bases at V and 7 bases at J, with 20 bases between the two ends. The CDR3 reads CASSRIGTAMREQYF. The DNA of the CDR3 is TGTGCCAGCAGCCGAATCGGGACTGCAATGAGGGAGCAGTACTTC.

DNA for the CDR3: TGTGCCAGCAGCCGAACAGGGGCGAACACTGAAGCTTTCTTT. Translating gives CASSRTGANTEAFF. J is TRBJ1-1 and V is TRBV7-8, with 7 bases that match TRBD1. V lost 5 bases, J lost 1 base, and 4 bases stayed unmatched. The germline V gene has CDR1 SGHVS and CDR2 FQNEAQ. The CDR3 covers 14 residues. The complete variable domain, with remaining parts taken from reference TRBV7-8 and TRBJ1-1, reads GAGVSQSPRYKVAKRGQDVALRCDPISGHVSLFWYQQALGQGPEFLTYFQNEAQLDKSGLPSDRFFAERPEGSVSTLKIQRTQQEDSAVYLCASSRTGANTEAFFGQGTRLTVV.

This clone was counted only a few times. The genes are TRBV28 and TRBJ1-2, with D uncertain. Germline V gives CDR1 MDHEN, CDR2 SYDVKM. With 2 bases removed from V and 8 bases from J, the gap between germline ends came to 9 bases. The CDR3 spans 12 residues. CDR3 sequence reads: CASSLAGRGYTF. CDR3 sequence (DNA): TGTGCCAGCAGTTTAGCCGGGAGAGGCTACACCTTC.

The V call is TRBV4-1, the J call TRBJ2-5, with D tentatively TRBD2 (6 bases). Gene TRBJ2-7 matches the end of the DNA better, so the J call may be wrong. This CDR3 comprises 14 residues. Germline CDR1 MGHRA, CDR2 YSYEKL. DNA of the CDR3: TGCGCCAGCAGCCAACCGGGACTCGTCTACGAGCAGTACTTC. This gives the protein CASSQPGLVYEQYF.

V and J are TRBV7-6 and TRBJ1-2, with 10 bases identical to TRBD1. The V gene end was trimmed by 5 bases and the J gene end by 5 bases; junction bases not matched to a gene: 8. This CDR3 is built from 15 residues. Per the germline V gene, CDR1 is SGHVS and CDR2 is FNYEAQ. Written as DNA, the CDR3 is TGTGCCAGCAGCCCCGGGACAGGGGAGGCGTATGGCTACACCTTC. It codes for CASSPGTGEAYGYTF.

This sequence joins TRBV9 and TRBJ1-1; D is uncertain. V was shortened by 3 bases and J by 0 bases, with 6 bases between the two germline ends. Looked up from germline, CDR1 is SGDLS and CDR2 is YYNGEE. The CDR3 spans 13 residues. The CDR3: CASSAFLNTEAFF. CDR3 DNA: TGTGCCAGCAGCGCTTTCTTGAACACTGAAGCTTTCTTT. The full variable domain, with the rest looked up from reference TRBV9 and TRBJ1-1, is DSGVTQTPKHLITATGQRVTLRCSPRSGDLSVYWYQQSLDQGLQFLIQYYNGEERAKGNILERFSAQQFPDLHSELNLSSLELGDSALYFCASSAFLNTEAFFGQGTRLTVV.

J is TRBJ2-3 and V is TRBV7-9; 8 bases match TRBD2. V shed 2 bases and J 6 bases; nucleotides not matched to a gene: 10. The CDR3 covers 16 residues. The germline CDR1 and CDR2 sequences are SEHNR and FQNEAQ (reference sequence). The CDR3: CASSLLVRTSMDTQYF. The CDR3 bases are TGTGCCAGCAGCTTACTCGTCCGGACTAGCATGGATACGCAGTATTTT.

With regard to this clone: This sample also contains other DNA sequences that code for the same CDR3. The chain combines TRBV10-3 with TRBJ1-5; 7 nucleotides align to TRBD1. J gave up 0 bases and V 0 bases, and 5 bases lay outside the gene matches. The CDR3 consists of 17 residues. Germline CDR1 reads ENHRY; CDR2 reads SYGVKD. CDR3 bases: TGTGCCATCAGTGAGTCGCGAGGGGGCTATAGCAATCAGCCCCAGCATTTT. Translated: CAISESRGGYSNQPQHF.

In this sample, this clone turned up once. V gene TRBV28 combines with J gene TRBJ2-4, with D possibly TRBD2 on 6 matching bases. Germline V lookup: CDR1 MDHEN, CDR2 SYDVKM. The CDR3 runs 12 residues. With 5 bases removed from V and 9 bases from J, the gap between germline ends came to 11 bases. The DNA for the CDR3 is TGTGCCAGCAGTCCCGGGACTTCCATTCAGTACTTC. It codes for CASSPGTSIQYF.

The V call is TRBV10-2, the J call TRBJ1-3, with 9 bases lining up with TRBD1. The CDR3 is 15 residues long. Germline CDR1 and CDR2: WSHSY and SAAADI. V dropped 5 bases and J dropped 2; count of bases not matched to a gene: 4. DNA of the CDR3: TGCGCCAGCAGTCGGGACAGGGTTACTGGAAACACCATATATTTT. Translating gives CASSRDRVTGNTIYF.

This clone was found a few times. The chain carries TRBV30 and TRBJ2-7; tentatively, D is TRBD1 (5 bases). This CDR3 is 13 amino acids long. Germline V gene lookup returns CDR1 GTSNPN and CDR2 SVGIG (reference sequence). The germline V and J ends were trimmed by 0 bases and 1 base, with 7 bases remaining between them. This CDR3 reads CAWSVKGSYEQYF. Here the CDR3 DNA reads TGTGCCTGGAGTGTAAAGGGGTCCTACGAGCAGTACTTC.

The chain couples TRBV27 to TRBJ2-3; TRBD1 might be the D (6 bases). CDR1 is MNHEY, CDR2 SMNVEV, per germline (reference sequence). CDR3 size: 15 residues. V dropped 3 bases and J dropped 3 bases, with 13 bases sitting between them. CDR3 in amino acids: CASSLSQGRTDTQYF. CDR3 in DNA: TGTGCCAGCAGTTTGAGTCAGGGGCGGACAGATACGCAGTATTTT.